A selection of T cell receptor beta chains follows, all from one sample in a study of CD8 T cells in ankylosing spondylitis. TCRdb redid the calling of the 5' RACE reads with MiXCR, one entry per CDR3 protein. The repertoire holds about 210,000 distinct CDR3 sequences, with about 7% as singletons. Input material: blood, either unsorted or a sorted T cell fraction (not recorded which). The source of these receptors is a male donor with ankylosing spondylitis. Each CDR3 is given with its conserved first and last residue. D genes are given only for firm matches.

v_gene,len,d_gene,CDR3aa
TRBV3-1,15,.,CASSQENQVMGEQYF
TRBV6-1,17,.,CASSRPDGHRSNQPQHF
TRBV6-2/TRBV6-3,16,.,CASSFRDTLMNTEAFF
TRBV7-2,15,.,CASSLVGTPNYGYTF
TRBV27,13,.,CASSPRGVYEQYF
TRBV29-1,12,TRBD1,CSVLDRGKPQHF
TRBV20-1,14,.,CSALGLLPNNEQFF
TRBV27,14,.,CASSLSQGNQPQHF
TRBV6-1,13,.,CASMGDENYGYTF
TRBV9,16,.,CASSPVLGGVYNEQFF
TRBV2,15,TRBD2,CASSDLAGGLPEQFF
TRBV4-1,14,.,CASSPGPQAYEQYF
TRBV7-6,14,.,CASSLSGFSGEAFF
TRBV24-1,13,.,CATSDLLGGEAFF
TRBV4-2,13,.,CASSQEYQETQYF
TRBV2,14,TRBD1,CASSVGQGYNEQFF
TRBV13,17,TRBD2,CASSSRTSGDHTDTQYF
TRBV4-3,18,.,CASSPGAGGIPSYNEQFF
TRBV7-9,12,.,CASSPDGGGQYF
TRBV12-3/TRBV12-4,15,TRBD1,CASSAPGQGHYGYTF
TRBV6-5,18,TRBD2,CASSYSILAGDLTGELFF
TRBV6-2/TRBV6-3,12,.,CASSYPYYEQYF